This record looks at one T cell receptor (beta chain) sequence and its context. Its recognized antigen is unknown. Base qualities are missing; no much larger clone stands one base away. These data are taken from a study of cytomegalovirus exposure and HLA in healthy donors (dated by TCRdb to 2016 to 2017). Broadly, across the study: An earlier analysis of more than 550 of the donors reported 276 Gb of sequence data and 117 million unique TCR beta sequences obtained from around 180 million T cells. In addition to the first cohort of approximately 650 subjects, a separate validation cohort of 120 different subjects was used. Donor age, sex, ethnicity and CMV serostatus were compiled together with the repertoire data. The number of donors typed differed by locus, with roughly 629-640 for A, B, C, DRB1 and DQB1, roughly 520 for DQA1, 606 for DPA1, and approximately 470 for DPB1. The later analysis used no new phenotypic data to find candidate immune exposures, relying instead on TCR beta sequences and their occurrence across donors. The study profiled the T cell repertoires of about 720 subjects by immunosequencing and related them to cytomegalovirus serostatus. To predict cytomegalovirus infection status, the study combined high-throughput TCR immunosequencing, statistical association of individual TCRs with disease status, and machine learning. A later analysis re-analyzed previously published TCR beta repertoires from roughly 600 donors and added high-resolution HLA genotyping to study TCR occurrence patterns. Genome-wide SNP genotypes for about 60% of the 666 donors were used in a later genetic analysis, which treated that subset as a discovery cohort. All discovery cohort repertoires had been generated on a single sequencing platform. HLA typing covered class I and class II loci at four-digit resolution. Among 300 to 500 genotyped donors of the cohort, an average of about 240,000 unique TCR beta nucleotide sequences was sequenced per donor, of which 15% to 20% were non-productive. Because of strong linkage in the cohort, roughly five DR-DQ haplotypes were treated as single units for association and clustering. To decide whether each TCR beta V gene segment behaved as functional or pseudogenic, an earlier analysis of approximately 590 of the donors relied on high-throughput TCR beta sequencing. An early release that covered roughly 600 HLA-typed donors contained about 290 gigabases of sequencing data and tens of millions of unique TCR sequences. The study was designed to test whether signatures of past pathogen exposure could be identified by cataloging public T cell receptors. The genetic ancestry cluster associated with self-reported Caucasian donors included roughly four fifths of the roughly 400 genotyped donors.

The cohort consisted of 670 or so healthy bone marrow donors. At the time of sampling, all cohort members were nominally healthy, though unrecorded immune exposures were likely present. The donor was CMV seropositive and was included in the group of approximately 300 seropositive cohort members. A peripheral blood sample was provided by each donor, and peripheral blood mononuclear cells were used for TCR beta sequencing. The Qiagen DNeasy Blood Extraction Kit was used to extract genomic DNA from the blood cell samples. Study-level results and caveats: Because HLA typing was unavailable for some donors at each locus, only the typed subset was used in association tests. The presence/absence analyses assumed that sequencing depth was roughly uniform across donors, and that assumption may not be true. Assigning TCR associations to individual alleles was difficult when HLA alleles, especially DR and DQ, strongly co-occurred. Most CMV-associated TCR beta chains appeared to be HLA-restricted in a later analysis, and the HLA associations seemed to be driven largely by CMV exposure. In an earlier analysis of about 540 of the donors, most TCR beta V segments were observed in productive rearrangements about 90% or about 30% of the time, broadly matching IMGT annotations. According to a later analysis, parvovirus B19, influenza, CMV and Epstein-Barr virus appeared linked to several top co-occurrence clusters. Linkage disequilibrium might explain the correlated functional status among segregating V segments, but an unknown experimental factor could not be excluded. Immune exposure information for the cohort was limited to CMV serostatus. At a false discovery rate of 0.05, a later analysis linked 16,951 TCR beta sequences to specific HLA alleles. A later analysis found that TCR association rates varied across HLA loci, with DRB1 alleles showing the most associated TCRs and HLA-C alleles the fewest. It was suggested by the authors that the approach could potentially be generalized to other disease states and immunological phenotypes. In the study, 150 to 200 TCR beta chains were listed as associated with cytomegalovirus. This cohort had only TCR beta chains sequenced, and the lack of alpha or paired-chain data limited which features could be detected. In a later genetic analysis, a missense DCLRE1C variant was associated with V-gene and J-gene trimming of TCR beta chains, and the association was replicated in an independent cohort. A cluster of highly shared sequence variants was judged likely to represent a technical artifact of the sequencing pipeline. In a later analysis, HLA-associated TCR beta chains showed more clonal expansion and lower generation probabilities than non-associated chains that were equally common. Most TCR sequences were seen in very few donors, while some public TCRs were found in many individuals. About 15 rarely observed V segments, including chromosome 9 orphons, were excluded from the earlier analysis of several hundred of the donors because counts were too low. The classifier was reported to diagnose cytomegalovirus status with high specificity and sensitivity in both the original cohort and the validation cohort. Compared with the roughly 600-donor mean, donors in an Asian-associated ancestry cluster had fewer N-insertions in productive TCRs, according to a later genetic analysis. In vitro tests confirmed that a few of the cytomegalovirus-associated TCR beta chains recognize cytomegalovirus antigens. A further reported finding was that TCR beta sequences accurately predicted the HLA-A and HLA-B alleles for most subjects in the first cohort.

Library preparation used the immunoSEQ multiplex PCR assay. For the multiplex PCR, a mixture combining 60 forward primers for TCR Vbeta segments and 13 reverse primers for TCR Jbeta segments was used. The CDR3 region of rearranged TCR beta genes was amplified from genomic DNA with a multiplex PCR assay. Amplified TCR beta libraries were sequenced as 87-base-pair reads on the Illumina HiSeq System. Per the original workflow: A later analysis tallied 75 million to 85 million unique TCR beta chains across the 666 repertoires, and roughly 11 million of those chains were shared by two or more donors. Raw reads were error-corrected and collapsed into unique sequences with a nearest-neighbor algorithm that merged closely related sequences to remove PCR and sequencing errors. CDR3 sequences were aligned to IMGT reference sequences to assign V, D and J gene segments. For a sequence to be retained, a match of at least six nucleotides was required to both a V gene segment and a J gene segment. A rearrangement counted as productive if the CDR3 had no stop codons and remained in frame with V and J, and every other rearrangement counted as non-productive. CDR3 was defined by IMGT convention, running from the second conserved V-encoded cysteine to the conserved J-encoded phenylalanine. The earlier analysis of about 570 of the donors excluded any sequence lacking an unambiguous match to a single V gene segment. In an earlier analysis of some 590 of the donors, a V segment was called functional when productive rearrangements were above 56.7%, and segregating when the standard deviation between donors exceeded 5%. A statistical classification framework was developed to diagnose cytomegalovirus status using the catalog of TCR beta chain sequences. V and J gene assignment, in a later analysis, came from comparing TCR nucleotide sequences with IMGT/GENE-DB human TR gene sequences. In a later analysis, CDR3 sequences and most-parsimonious VDJ recombination scenarios were assigned using the TCRdist pipeline. In a later analysis, every TCR beta chain was defined by the combination of its CDR3 amino acid sequence and its V-gene family, and reads without a unique V-gene family were dropped. As a way to deal with suspected cross-contamination and a sequencing artifact, a later analysis dropped 450 to 600 nucleotide sequences that were highly shared and had low generation probability. In a later analysis, a clonal expansion index was calculated for each public chain from normalized within-repertoire ranks of inferred template counts. In a later analysis, generation probabilities were computed using a VDJ recombination model fitted to out-of-frame rearrangements, and the results were checked against IGoR. Hypergeometric tests were used in a later analysis to score TCR-TCR, TCR-HLA and TCR-CMV co-occurrence, with a repertoire-size bias correction applied to the TCR pairs. A later analysis estimated false discovery rates by permuting HLA or CMV assignments 20 times. A later analysis grouped co-occurring TCRs with DBSCAN, adding TCRdist sequence similarity when clustering within HLA-allele-positive subsets. Co-occurrence clustering excluded repertoires with fewer than 30,000 or more than 120,000 public chains, plus five with anomalous nucleotide sharing. This immuneACCESS table, as held by TCRdb, lists in-frame sequences with V and J called but not all clones. Of the missing ones, under half trace to an unresolved V gene in checked studies; the others have no known cause. Clone size and the V and J calls come from that table; the DNA yielded D and trimming. A total of roughly 120,000 clones appear in this sample, over 60% of them only once. The ten top clones hold 4.8% of the sample.

Source material: PBMCs. The receptor was isolated from a man aged 25-45 years in good health and CMV-seropositive.

The DNA is as follows: TGCGCCAGCAGCCTCCACATTAGCACAGATACGCAGTATTTT. The encoded protein is CASSLHISTDTQYF. This receptor chain uses TRBV4-3 and TRBJ2-3; no confident D gene assignment can be made. V was cut back by 4 bases and J by 0 bases, leaving a gap of 8 bases between them. Counted from cysteine to phenylalanine, this CDR3 has 14 amino acids. Only CDR3 DNA is held: 42 bases, read in frame from base 1. Taken from the germline V gene, the CDR1 and CDR2 loops are LGHNA and YSLEER.